The 32 T cell receptor beta chains given below trace back to one sample, sequenced in a study of blood T cells in healthy people across ages (dated by TCRdb to between 2014 and 2017). Library prep was done by 5' RACE. The sequencer was an Illumina HiSeq 2500. A second PCR of roughly 6 to 12 cycles was run with a J-beta primer mix and a sample-barcoded 5' primer. The public reads were reprocessed in TCRdb via fastp at Q25 and MiXCR, keeping in-frame beta chains. Merged by CDR3 protein, the rows form single entries marked with the most common genes and DNA. The table for this sample lists nearly 800,000 distinct CDR3 sequences; just under 25% of them were counted only once. Approximately 4% of the sample goes to the ten largest clones. The sample was also reused in another study, on T cells of mothers and their children.

The sequenced sample consisted of blood. The source of these receptors is a boy aged 5-17 years in good health.

The chain recombines TRBV5-5 with TRBJ1-2; 8 nucleotides line up with TRBD1. V lost 4 bases and J lost 8; bases outside the gene matches: 10. Germline V gene data show CDR1 as SGHKS and CDR2 as YYEKEE (reference sequence). This CDR3 spans 14 amino acids. The CDR3 nucleotides read TGTGCCAGCAGCCCCGGCGACAGGGGTTGGGGCTACACCTTC. Encoded protein: CASSPGDRGWGYTF.

V usage is TRBV6-2 or TRBV6-3 and J usage is TRBJ1-2; the match to TRBD1 covers 8 bases. Germline V gene lookup returns CDR1 MNHEY and CDR2 SVGEGT. This CDR3 comprises 12 residues. V lost 6 bases, J lost 7 bases, and 4 bases stayed unmatched. CDR3: CASSQGALGYTF. The CDR3 region has the DNA TGTGCCAGCAGCCAGGGGGCCCTTGGCTACACCTTC.

The chain uses TRBV21-1 and TRBJ2-7; the table's D call, TRBD2, was not checked against the DNA. TRBV21-1 is a recognized pseudogene. This CDR3 spans 16 amino acids. This chain's CDR3 is CASSPSGTSGVYEQYF. CDR3 bases: TGTGCCAGCAGCCCGAGCGGGACTAGCGGGGTCTACGAGCAGTACTTC.

This clonotype was detected only a few times. The chain recombines TRBV5-1 with TRBJ2-7; the match to TRBD1 covers 8 bases. The CDR3 runs to 16 residues. Germline lookup yields CDR1 SGHRS and CDR2 YFSETQ. V shed 2 bases, J shed 3 bases, and the junction held 10 bases outside the gene matches. The CDR3: CASSLLPGQGVYEQYF. In nucleotides, the CDR3 is TGCGCCAGCAGCTTACTACCTGGACAGGGAGTCTACGAGCAGTACTTC.

The table lists this clonotype with a few counts. Here the CDR3 reads CGLTGKSNTGELFF. The DNA for the CDR3 is TGCGGCCTTACCGGGAAATCGAACACCGGGGAGCTGTTTTTT. The chain is built from TRBV29-1 and TRBJ2-2, with D possibly matching TRBD2 (5 bases). The CDR3 is 14 amino acids. CDR1 SQVTM and CDR2 ANQGSEA come from the germline V gene.

This chain links TRBV25-1 with TRBJ1-1; perhaps TRBD1 as D (6 bases). This CDR3 region has 18 residues. In germline, CDR1 is MGHDK, CDR2 SYGVNS. V dropped 2 bases and J dropped 1 base, with 20 bases sitting between them. The CDR3 sequence is CASSELGYRAGENTEAFF. In DNA, the CDR3 is TGTGCCAGCAGTGAACTCGGGTATCGGGCAGGGGAGAACACTGAAGCTTTCTTT.

The rearrangement uses TRBV28 and TRBJ2-2, with TRBD1 matching over 9 bases. V was pared by 5 bases and J by 2 bases, with 6 bases of the junction left unmatched. Germline V lookup: CDR1 MDHEN, CDR2 SYDVKM. The CDR3 is made up of 16 amino acids. The CDR3 here is CASSPRDRANTGELFF. The CDR3 coding sequence is TGTGCCAGCAGTCCAAGGGACAGGGCAAACACCGGGGAGCTGTTTTTT. The whole variable domain, filled in from reference TRBV28 and TRBJ2-2, reads DVKVTQSSRYLVKRTGEKVFLECVQDMDHENMFWYRQDPGLGLRLIYFSYDVKMKEKGDIPEGYSVSREKKERFSLILESASTNQTSMYLCASSPRDRANTGELFFGEGSRLTVL.

CDR3 loop: CSGLLNRGNEQFF. The CDR3 coding sequence is TGCAGCGGTCTTTTAAACAGGGGCAATGAGCAGTTCTTC. The chain links TRBV29-1 to TRBJ2-1; 7 bases are a match to TRBD1. The ends lost 7 bases at V and 6 bases at J; junction bases unmatched: 9. The CDR3 spans 13 residues. Germline V gives CDR1 SQVTM, CDR2 ANQGSEA.

This clonotype has only a few counts. V is TRBV4-3 and J is TRBJ1-2, with D perhaps TRBD1 (5 bases). V was shortened by 1 base and J by 4 bases, with 16 bases between the two germline ends. This CDR3 contains 16 residues. In germline, CDR1 is LGHNA, CDR2 YSLEER. CDR3 sequence reads: CASSQVAGNGVYGYTF. CDR3 DNA sequence: TGCGCCAGCAGCCAAGTAGCAGGGAATGGGGTCTATGGCTACACCTTC.

The chain carries TRBV20-1 and TRBJ2-1; the D gene is possibly TRBD2 (6 bases). The CDR3 is 14 residues long. The V gene lost 5 bases and the J gene lost 5 bases, with 16 bases spanning the gap. CDR1 is DFQATT, CDR2 SNEGSKA, per germline (reference sequence). As DNA, the CDR3 is TGCAGTGCTCAACTAGCACCCGTTAACAATGAGCAGTTCTTC. It translates to CSAQLAPVNNEQFF.

This chain connects TRBV3-1 to TRBJ2-3; D remains unclear. Germline CDR1 and CDR2: LGHDT and YNNKEL (reference sequence). The CDR3 runs to 15 residues. V lost 0 bases and J 5 bases, leaving 12 bases between the germline ends. The chain's CDR3 is CASSQEVPPGDTQYF. For the CDR3, the DNA is TGTGCCAGCAGCCAAGAAGTCCCCCCCGGAGATACGCAGTATTTT.

The chain couples TRBV28 to TRBJ1-2; no clear D gene. The V end was cut by 6 bases, the J end by 0 bases, with 8 bases between. The CDR3 length is 13 residues. Germline lookup yields CDR1 MDHEN and CDR2 SYDVKM. The CDR3 here is CASRGRANYGYTF. CDR3 nucleotide sequence: TGTGCCAGCAGGGGGAGGGCTAACTATGGCTACACCTTC.

This clonotype was seen a few times. The chain carries TRBV4-1 and TRBJ2-1, with D unclear. This CDR3 comprises 15 residues. CDR1 and CDR2 from the germline V gene are MGHRA and YSYEKL. Trimming removed 0 bases from V and 1 base from J, with 7 bases in between. The CDR3 protein is CASSQDIPSYNEQFF. The DNA for the CDR3 is TGCGCCAGCAGCCAAGACATTCCTTCCTACAATGAGCAGTTCTTC.

This clonotype was detected only a few times. V is TRBV11-3 and J is TRBJ2-1; D perhaps matches TRBD2 (6 bases). V was clipped by 6 bases and J by 9 bases, with 15 bases between them. Germline CDR1 reads SGHNT; CDR2 reads YENEEA. The CDR3 spans 13 residues. CDR3 sequence (DNA): TGTGCCAGCAGAGCGGGCCCAGCGGGTGAGCAGTTCTTC. It encodes CASRAGPAGEQFF.

This sequence joins TRBV28 and TRBJ1-2; 7 nucleotides match TRBD1. Trimming removed 6 bases from V and 5 bases from J; junction bases left unmatched: 21. Germline V gene data show CDR1 as MDHEN and CDR2 as SYDVKM. The CDR3 consists of 18 residues. This CDR3 is CASRLRGPSGITTYGYTF. In DNA form, the CDR3 reads TGTGCCAGCAGACTTAGGGGGCCCAGTGGCATTACCACATATGGCTACACCTTC.

In nucleotides, the CDR3 is TGTGCCAGCAGCGAGACTAGCCCGAGCGCAGATACGCAGTATTTT. Amino acids: CASSETSPSADTQYF. The chain employs TRBV12-3 or TRBV12-4 and TRBJ2-3; 7 nucleotides match TRBD2. The ends lost 6 bases at V and 4 bases at J; junction bases unmatched: 10. CDR3 size: 15 residues.

This clonotype was seen only once. The chain uses TRBV6-5 and TRBJ1-2; 8 bases line up with TRBD1. The CDR3 is 15 amino acids. The germline V gene has CDR1 MNHEY and CDR2 SVGAGI. With 3 bases clipped from V and 4 bases from J, the junction kept 7 bases outside the gene matches. The CDR3 spells CASSYSQGASYGYTF. DNA for the CDR3: TGTGCCAGCAGTTATTCTCAGGGGGCGAGCTATGGCTACACCTTC.

The chain joins TRBV7-2 to TRBJ2-1; D may correspond to TRBD1 or TRBD2 (5 bases each). Trimming cost V 1 base and J 3 bases, with 10 bases left between them. The germline V gene encodes CDR1 SGHTA and CDR2 FQGNSA. There are 15 residues in the CDR3. CDR3 amino acids: CASSLGGRHYNEQFF. The CDR3 nucleotides are TGTGCCAGCAGCTTAGGGGGACGTCACTACAATGAGCAGTTCTTC.

This clonotype was recorded a few times. The gene calls are TRBV20-1 and TRBJ1-1; D not certain. CDR1 DFQATT and CDR2 SNEGSKA come from the germline V gene (reference sequence). This CDR3 comprises 14 residues. V was shortened by 0 bases and J by 3 bases, with 11 bases between the two germline ends. Here the CDR3 reads CSARDGPLDTEAFF. The CDR3 DNA sequence: TGCAGTGCTAGAGATGGTCCTTTGGACACTGAAGCTTTCTTT.

Comments on this clonotype: This may arise from a read error, as a much more abundant clone is one base away. V usage is TRBV7-8 and J usage is TRBJ2-1; possibly TRBD2 for D (6 bases). The germline V gene has CDR1 SGHVS and CDR2 FQNEAQ. Trimming pared 4 bases from V and 10 bases from J, leaving 20 bases between. The CDR3 consists of 15 residues. The chain's CDR3 is CASSSPGLQSDEQFF. DNA of the CDR3: TGTGCCAGCAGCTCCCCGGGACTCCAGTCGGACGAGCAGTTCTTC.

V is TRBV7-8 and J is TRBJ2-1, with D possibly matching TRBD2 (6 bases). This CDR3 spans 14 amino acids. The V gene's germline CDR1 is SGHVS and CDR2 FQNEAQ. V dropped 8 bases and J dropped 4 bases, with 15 bases sitting between them. The CDR3 spells CASAAGSSYNEQFF. DNA of the CDR3: TGTGCCAGCGCTGCGGGGAGTTCTTACAATGAGCAGTTCTTC.

V gene TRBV20-1 combines with J gene TRBJ2-7; perhaps TRBD1 as D (6 bases). The V end was cut by 2 bases, the J end by 5 bases, with 19 bases between. The CDR3 covers 15 residues. Per the germline V gene, CDR1 is DFQATT and CDR2 is SNEGSKA (reference sequence). The CDR3 sequence: CSARPSRQERHEQYF. The CDR3, as DNA: TGCAGTGCTAGACCTAGCAGACAGGAAAGGCACGAGCAGTACTTC.

This clonotype showed up just a few times. The J gene is TRBJ1-4, the V gene TRBV12-3 or TRBV12-4; D is uncertain. Trimming left V 4 bases short and J 7 bases short, with 10 bases between. The CDR3 is 13 residues long. CDR3: CASSYSLGEKLFF. The CDR3 DNA reads as TGTGCCAGCAGTTATTCCCTGGGTGAAAAACTGTTTTTT.

This sequence joins TRBV20-1 and TRBJ1-4; D unresolved. Germline V gene lookup returns CDR1 DFQATT and CDR2 SNEGSKA (reference sequence). V gave up 3 bases and J gave up 4 bases, with 18 bases separating them. This CDR3 comprises 16 residues. CDR3 coding DNA: TGCAGTGCTAGGTCCTCGTCCGGGAGACTTAATGAAAAACTGTTTTTT. Its translation: CSARSSSGRLNEKLFF.

This clonotype was seen a handful of times. The chain employs TRBV28 and TRBJ1-1; a weak D match, TRBD1 (5 bases). Trimming took off 6 bases at V and 0 bases at J, with 14 bases between the two ends. CDR1 is MDHEN, CDR2 SYDVKM, per germline. The CDR3 runs 15 residues. CDR3 DNA: TGTGCCAGCAGCCGGCCGAGGGGATTGAACACTGAAGCTTTCTTT. Protein product: CASSRPRGLNTEAFF.

There are a few counts of this clonotype. The chain links TRBV20-1 to TRBJ2-3; tentative D call: TRBD1 (6 bases). Looked up from germline, CDR1 is DFQATT and CDR2 is SNEGSKA (reference sequence). V was shortened by 1 base and J by 1 base, with 6 bases between the two germline ends. This CDR3 region has 13 residues. The DNA of the CDR3 is TGCAGTGCTAGAGGACAGGGCACAGATACGCAGTATTTT. Protein: CSARGQGTDTQYF.

The chain links TRBV11-1 to TRBJ2-6, with TRBD1 identical over 7 bases. V was pared by 3 bases and J by 2 bases, with 4 bases of the junction left unmatched. The CDR3 is 16 amino acids. CDR1 is SGHAT and CDR2 is FQDESV in the germline V gene (reference sequence). CDR3 sequence reads: CASSLGQLTGANVLTF. The CDR3 DNA reads as TGTGCCAGCAGCTTGGGACAGCTAACTGGGGCCAACGTCCTGACTTTC.

The chain carries TRBV4-1 and TRBJ1-4, with unresolved D. Germline CDR1 and CDR2: MGHRA and YSYEKL. The CDR3 sequence is 16 residues long. V lost 0 bases and J lost 8, with 16 bases in between. CDR3 in amino acids: CASSQEPWVAGEKLFF. The CDR3 region has the DNA TGCGCCAGCAGCCAAGAACCCTGGGTCGCGGGAGAAAAACTGTTTTTT.

The V call is TRBV12-3 or TRBV12-4, the J call TRBJ2-4; D not certain. Trimming stripped 10 bases from V and 1 base from J, with 14 bases between. The CDR3 has 14 amino acids. The CDR3 nucleotides read TGTGCCACCGCGTGGACGGAGGCCAAAAACATTCAGTACTTC. This encodes CATAWTEAKNIQYF.

V and J are TRBV5-1 and TRBJ2-2, with 12 bases matching TRBD2. The CDR3 spans 17 residues. CDR1 and CDR2 from the germline V gene are SGHRS and YFSETQ. Trimming removed 0 bases from V and 5 bases from J; junction bases left unmatched: 5. CDR3 region: CASSLDRLAGVTGELFF. In DNA form, the CDR3 reads TGCGCCAGCAGCTTGGATCGACTAGCGGGGGTGACCGGGGAGCTGTTTTTT.

The gene calls are TRBV29-1 and TRBJ2-7; TRBD2 matches at 9 bases. Losses at the gene ends were 4 bases for V and 3 bases for J; bases not matched to a gene: 1. Germline CDR1 SQVTM, CDR2 ANQGSEA. The CDR3 covers 12 residues. The CDR3 here is CSVVLAGYEQYF. In DNA, the CDR3 is TGCAGCGTTGTACTAGCGGGCTACGAGCAGTACTTC.

This clonotype showed up just a few times. For the CDR3, the DNA is TGTGCCAGCAGCTTCGGGACTAGCGCCGGGGAGCTGTTTTTT. Protein product: CASSFGTSAGELFF. V usage is TRBV7-3 and J usage is TRBJ2-2, with 10 bases fitting TRBD2. The CDR3 sequence is 14 residues long. V lost 3 bases and J lost 6; bases outside the gene matches: 1. Germline V gene lookup returns CDR1 SGHTA and CDR2 FQGTGA.